The 18 T cell receptor beta chains reported below all come from one sample, sequenced in a study of blood T cell repertoires in COVID-19. TCRdb's table, derived via immunoSEQ multiplex PCR, lists solely in-frame clones and lacks some. The sample includes 85,000 to 120,000 clones, more than 85% of them seen just once. The sequenced material came from peripheral blood. Receptors originate from a man aged 18 to 30 with acute or convalescent COVID-19.

This chain connects TRBV19 to TRBJ2-7; TRBD1 agrees at 8 bases. Germline V gives CDR1 LNHDA, CDR2 SQIVND (reference sequence). Trimming cost V 10 bases and J 3 bases; bases outside gene matches: 8. The CDR3 spans 13 residues. The CDR3 bases are TGTGCCACCACCCCAGACAGGGGCTACGAGCAGTACTTC. Protein sequence: CATTPDRGYEQYF.

The CDR3 reads CASSVDSGQGLFVDTEAFF. DNA of the CDR3: TGTGCCAGCAGCGTAGATTCGGGGCAGGGGTTATTTGTAGACACTGAAGCTTTCTTT. The chain carries TRBV9 and TRBJ1-1, with D maybe TRBD1 (6 bases). CDR3 length: 19 residues. V gave up 0 bases and J gave up 3 bases, with 24 bases separating them. CDR1 is SGDLS, CDR2 YYNGEE, per germline.

The V gene is TRBV28, the J gene TRBJ1-4, with TRBD1 identical over 8 bases. Germline V gene sequence: CDR1 MDHEN, CDR2 SYDVKM. This CDR3 has 15 residues. J was trimmed by 4 bases and V by 6 bases; bases with no gene match: 7. The CDR3 sequence: CASSPPGQVNEKLFF. In nucleotides, the CDR3 is TGTGCCAGCAGCCCCCCGGGACAGGTTAATGAAAAACTGTTTTTT.

This clone was recorded a few times. Other DNA sequences in this specimen translate into the identical CDR3. The rearrangement links TRBV7-9 to TRBJ1-1; 7 nucleotides match TRBD1. The V segment lost 1 base and the J segment 11 bases; nucleotides outside the gene matches: 7. Looked up from germline, CDR1 is SEHNR and CDR2 is FQNEAQ (reference sequence). CDR3 length equals 13 residues. Here the CDR3 DNA reads TGTGCCAGCAGCTTAGAAGGGGGCGGAATGGCTTTCTTT. As protein: CASSLEGGGMAFF.

This clone is a singleton in its sample. The V call is TRBV27, the J call TRBJ1-2, with D tentatively TRBD1 (6 bases). The ends were cut back, 6 bases at V and 4 bases at J, with 15 bases in the middle. CDR1 is MNHEY, CDR2 SMNVEV, per germline (reference sequence). The CDR3 is 14 residues long. The CDR3 loop reads CASSLNGQTYGYTF. The CDR3 DNA follows: TGTGCCAGCAGCCTTAATGGACAGACCTATGGCTACACCTTC.

This clone was counted only a few times. The V call is TRBV5-1, the J call TRBJ2-7, with 7 positions matching TRBD2. CDR3 length: 17 amino acids. In germline, CDR1 is SGHRS, CDR2 YFSETQ. J lost 0 bases, V lost 1 base, and 10 bases had no gene match. CDR3: CASSLFNPRTSSYEQYF. CDR3 bases: TGCGCCAGCAGCTTGTTTAATCCTCGGACTAGCTCCTACGAGCAGTACTTC.

The V and J genes are TRBV6-9 and TRBJ1-5, with D maybe TRBD1 (5 bases). Trimming removed 2 bases at V and 0 bases at J, with 11 bases between. The CDR3 length is 16 residues. Germline values: CDR1 MNHGY, CDR2 SVAAGI. The CDR3 protein is CASSYLGGYSNQPQHF. CDR3 nucleotide sequence: TGTGCCAGCAGTTATCTGGGGGGTTATAGCAATCAGCCCCAGCATTTT.

The gene calls are TRBV5-6 and TRBJ2-5; 7 bases match TRBD2. V dropped 4 bases and J dropped 5; count of bases not matched to a gene: 14. Germline V gene sequence: CDR1 SGHDT, CDR2 YYEEEE. The CDR3 runs to 16 residues. CDR3 region: CASSVASWAGDETQYF. DNA for the CDR3: TGTGCCAGCAGCGTCGCTTCGTGGGCGGGAGACGAGACCCAGTACTTC. The full variable domain, rest sourced from reference TRBV5-6 and TRBJ2-5, is DAGVTQSPTHLIKTRGQQVTLRCSPKSGHDTVSWYQQALGQGPQFIFQYYEEEERQRGNFPDRFSGHQFPNYSSELNVNALLLGDSALYLCASSVASWAGDETQYFGPGTRLLVL.

The chain recombines TRBV5-1 with TRBJ2-1, with D unclear. Trimming stripped 0 bases from V and 4 bases from J, with 11 bases between. CDR3 length: 15 residues. In germline, CDR1 is SGHRS, CDR2 YFSETQ. Here the CDR3 reads CASSLGSDTYNEQFF. CDR3 DNA: TGCGCCAGCAGCTTGGGGTCAGACACTTACAATGAGCAGTTCTTC.

This clone has more than one count but fewer than ten. The gene calls are TRBV5-1 and TRBJ1-6; D remains unclear. Per the germline V gene, CDR1 is SGHRS and CDR2 is YFSETQ. V was cut by 0 bases and J by 5 bases, with 24 bases left in between. This CDR3 contains 20 residues. CDR3 sequence: CASSLDPPRRITEHNSPLHF. CDR3 nucleotides: TGCGCCAGCAGCTTGGACCCCCCAAGACGTATCACAGAGCATAATTCACCCCTCCACTTT.

The chain recombines TRBV7-2 with TRBJ2-7; D is undetermined. This CDR3 is 12 amino acids long. With 3 bases removed from V and 12 bases from J, the gap between germline ends came to 15 bases. Germline CDR1 reads SGHTA; CDR2 reads FQGNSA. The CDR3 here is CASSLGYTSPYF. Here the CDR3 DNA reads TGTGCCAGCAGCTTGGGCTACACATCCCCGTACTTC.

The chain couples TRBV18 to TRBJ2-7, with D tentatively TRBD1 (6 bases). CDR3 length equals 14 residues. Germline V CDR1 and CDR2: KGHSH, LQKENI. Trimming took 5 bases from V and 5 from J, leaving 16 bases between them. The chain's CDR3 is CASSATGLRDEQYF. DNA of the CDR3: TGTGCCAGCTCAGCTACAGGGTTAAGGGACGAGCAGTACTTC. Combining the CDR3 with reference TRBV18 and TRBJ2-7 gives the whole variable domain NAGVMQNPRHLVRRRGQEARLRCSPMKGHSHVYWYRQLPEEGLKFMVYLQKENIIDESGMPKERFSAEFPKEGPSILRIQQVVRGDSAAYFCASSATGLRDEQYFGPGTRLTVT.

The chain is built from TRBV24-1 and TRBJ2-5, with 7 bases identical to TRBD1. J gave up 4 bases and V 5 bases, and 3 bases lay outside the gene matches. CDR3 size: 13 residues. From germline, CDR1 is KGHDR and CDR2 SFDVKD. CDR3 sequence (DNA): TGTGCCACCAGTGGGACAGGTCGAGAGACCCAGTACTTC. It encodes CATSGTGRETQYF.

The V gene is TRBV27, the J gene TRBJ2-7; D gene ambiguous. From germline, CDR1 is MNHEY and CDR2 SMNVEV (reference sequence). The CDR3 is 13 amino acids. V dropped 0 bases and J dropped 3 bases, with 6 bases sitting between them. CDR3 coding DNA: TGTGCCAGCAGTTTATCGGTAGTCTACGAGCAGTACTTC. As protein: CASSLSVVYEQYF.

This chain uses TRBV7-5 with TRBJ2-2; the D call of TRBD2 is as the table states it, not checked on the DNA. TRBV7-5 is reported as a pseudogene. The CDR3 runs to 20 residues. CDR3 coding DNA: TGTGTCAGAATAGGCAGATCCAGGACTAGCGGGAGGACGAACACCGGGGAGCTGTTTTTT. Translating gives CVRIGRSRTSGRTNTGELFF.

The V call is TRBV6-2 or TRBV6-3, the J call TRBJ1-2, with D unclear. The CDR3 spans 13 residues. V dropped 0 bases and J dropped 6 bases, with 8 bases sitting between them. CDR1 and CDR2 (germline): MNHEY, SVGEGT. In DNA, the CDR3 is TGTGCCAGCAGTTACTCGGAGGCTAATGGCTACACCTTC. Translating it yields CASSYSEANGYTF.

This clone was observed once. The V gene is TRBV29-1, the J gene TRBJ2-7; D might be TRBD2 (6 bases). Germline V CDR1 and CDR2: SQVTM, ANQGSEA. V was shortened by 7 bases and J by 0 bases, with 10 bases between the two germline ends. This CDR3 spans 12 amino acids. The CDR3 DNA follows: TGCAGCGCGTACGGGGGCTCCTACGAGCAGTACTTC. Amino acids: CSAYGGSYEQYF.

This clone showed up just once. The rearrangement joins TRBV9 to TRBJ1-1; D remains unclear. V lost 3 bases to trimming and J lost 8 bases, with 8 bases between them. CDR3 length: 11 amino acids. Germline V lookup: CDR1 SGDLS, CDR2 YYNGEE. In DNA form, the CDR3 reads TGTGCCAGCAGCGCCCTCGAGGAAGCTTTCTTT. Translating gives CASSALEEAFF.